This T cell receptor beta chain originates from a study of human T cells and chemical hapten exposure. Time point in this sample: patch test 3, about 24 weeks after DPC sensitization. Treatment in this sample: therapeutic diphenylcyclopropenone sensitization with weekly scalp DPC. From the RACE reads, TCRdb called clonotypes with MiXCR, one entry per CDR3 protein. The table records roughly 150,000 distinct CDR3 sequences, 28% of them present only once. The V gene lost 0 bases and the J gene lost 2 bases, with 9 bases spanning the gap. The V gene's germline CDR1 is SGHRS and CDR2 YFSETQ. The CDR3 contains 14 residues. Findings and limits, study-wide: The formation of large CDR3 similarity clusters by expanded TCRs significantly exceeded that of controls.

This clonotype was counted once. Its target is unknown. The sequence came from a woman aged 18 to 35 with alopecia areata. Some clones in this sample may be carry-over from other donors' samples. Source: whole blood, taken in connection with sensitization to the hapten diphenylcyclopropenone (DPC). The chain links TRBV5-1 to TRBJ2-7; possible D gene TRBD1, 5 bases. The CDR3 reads CASSLAAGTYEQYF. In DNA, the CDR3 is TGCGCCAGCAGCTTGGCTGCAGGGACCTACGAGCAGTACTTC.